This TCR beta chain was captured by sequencing in a study of T cells after yellow fever vaccination. Study-level information: SMART-Seq v4 Ultra Low Input handled preparation of low-cell-number fractions.

The CDR3 spans 14 residues. The V gene end was trimmed by 4 bases and the J gene end by 5 bases; junction bases not matched to a gene: 5. The V gene's germline CDR1 is LGHDT and CDR2 YNNKEL (reference sequence). From the 5' RACE reads, TCRdb called clonotypes with MiXCR, one entry per CDR3 protein. The repertoire holds hundreds of thousands of distinct CDR3 sequences, roughly 11% seen once, with roughly 18% in the top ten. Regarding the study as a whole: Most primary-vaccination clones reappeared after the booster (about 97% CD4, about 88% CD8). Contamination of FACS-sorted repertoires by abundant clonotypes from the bulk population could occur.

This clonotype has a handful of counts. As yet, its antigen is unknown. The receptor was derived from a man younger than 35 who received the YFV17D yellow fever vaccine. The rearrangement links TRBV3-1 to TRBJ1-1; TRBD1 matches 9 bases. Material: PBMCs, obtained on the day of the first yellow fever vaccination. CDR3 bases: TGTGCCAGCAGCCGATCAGACAGGGGGACTGAAGCTTTCTTT. Its translation: CASSRSDRGTEAFF.